This T cell receptor (beta chain) was sequenced for a study of human T cells and chemical hapten exposure. About the study: For the roughly 24-week duration of the study, patients were given weekly doses of diphenylcyclopropenone on the scalp.

This clonotype was seen at least ten times. Noted time point: patch test 2, 6 weeks after DPC sensitization. Treatment defined: therapeutic diphenylcyclopropenone sensitization with weekly scalp DPC. This CDR3 region has 13 residues. CDR1 and CDR2 (germline): MGHRA, YSYEKL. The V end was cut by 4 bases, the J end by 0 bases, with 6 bases between. TCRdb called the RACE reads again in MiXCR, with one record for every CDR3 protein. The sample yields tens of thousands of distinct CDR3 sequences, less than 11% seen once. The sequence derives from a woman in her forties or fifties with alopecia areata. Some clones in this sample may be carry-over from other donors' samples. The V call is TRBV4-1, the J call TRBJ1-1; D gene ambiguous. The sequencing used whole blood, collected in connection with sensitization to the hapten diphenylcyclopropenone (DPC). The CDR3 nucleotides read TGCGCCAGCAGCCCGGATATGAACACTGAAGCTTTCTTT. It encodes CASSPDMNTEAFF.